These 10 T cell receptor beta chains were sequenced from one sample in a study of shared clonotypes between healthy human individuals (TCRdb year 2020). CD8 naive samples consisted of CD45RO-negative cells that were positively selected for CCR7, yielding a CD45RA+CCR7+ population without TemRA cells. The method was the immunoSEQ multiplex PCR assay. TCRdb holds this immuneACCESS table with in-frame rearrangements only. Some clones are missing; in checked studies, unresolved V genes explain under half, and the rest has no known cause. The sample includes about 2.1 million clones, with around 95% observed a single time. The ten biggest clones cover 1.5% to 2% of the sample. The sequenced material came from naive CD8+ T cells from PBMCs. Taken with the paper, the label for cell subset or site translates to: CD45RA+CCR7+. The receptors were sampled from a man aged 18 to 29 in good health. Some clones in this sample may be carry-over from other donors' samples.

V and J are TRBV6-1 and TRBJ2-2; maybe TRBD1 (6 bases). Germline values: CDR1 MNHNS, CDR2 SASEGT. The CDR3 totals 15 residues. The V and J ends lost 8 bases and 1 base respectively, with 14 bases between them. The CDR3, as DNA: TGTGCCAGCGGAAGACAGGCGAGGAACACCGGGGAGCTGTTTTTT. It yields the protein CASGRQARNTGELFF.

As concerns this clone: Other DNA sequences in the same sample also yield this CDR3. The chain uses TRBV7-9 and TRBJ2-7; D ambiguous. The length of the CDR3 is 12 residues. CDR1 is SEHNR, CDR2 FQNEAQ, per germline (reference sequence). Trimming took 5 bases from V and 2 from J, leaving 7 bases between them. CDR3 sequence: CASSEGTYEQYF. The CDR3 DNA is TGTGCCAGCAGCGAAGGGACCTACGAGCAGTACTTC.

The chain has TRBV6-5 and TRBJ2-1; D perhaps matches TRBD2 (5 bases). The CDR3 has 13 amino acids. Trimming left V 7 bases short and J 5 bases short, with 12 bases between. Germline lookup yields CDR1 MNHEY and CDR2 SVGAGI. The CDR3 is CASTWAEDNEQFF. The CDR3 DNA follows: TGTGCCAGCACCTGGGCGGAGGACAATGAGCAGTTCTTC.

This sequence joins TRBV6-5 and TRBJ1-1, with D uncertain. The germline V and J ends were trimmed by 0 bases and 1 base, with 12 bases remaining between them. Per the germline V gene, CDR1 is MNHEY and CDR2 is SVGAGI. This CDR3 contains 16 residues. The CDR3 spells CASSYSVRRWNTEAFF. The CDR3 nucleotides are TGTGCCAGCAGTTACTCGGTCAGGAGGTGGAACACTGAAGCTTTCTTT.

The chain uses TRBV10-2 and TRBJ2-1; no clear D gene. The V gene lost 6 bases and the J gene lost 0 bases, with 9 bases spanning the gap. The CDR3 loop spans 14 amino acids. CDR1 and CDR2 (germline): WSHSY, SAAADI. The CDR3 loop reads CASRESSSYNEQFF. The CDR3 coding sequence is TGCGCCAGCAGGGAGAGCAGCTCCTACAATGAGCAGTTCTTC.

This chain connects TRBV4-1 to TRBJ2-1; D unclear. Trimming took 6 bases from V and 1 from J, leaving 7 bases between them. This CDR3 spans 13 amino acids. From germline, CDR1 is MGHRA and CDR2 YSYEKL. The CDR3 loop reads CASRGESYNEQFF. Here the CDR3 DNA reads TGCGCCAGCAGAGGAGAGTCCTACAATGAGCAGTTCTTC.

This sequence joins TRBV6-5 and TRBJ1-4, with no clear D. CDR1 and CDR2 (germline): MNHEY, SVGAGI. V was pared by 2 bases and J by 4 bases, with 5 bases between. The CDR3 runs to 13 residues. CDR3 loop: CASSYVRNEKLFF. CDR3 nucleotides: TGTGCCAGCAGTTACGTACGTAATGAAAAACTGTTTTTT.

The table lists this clone with a count of one. This chain connects TRBV5-4 to TRBJ2-2; 8 bases are shared with TRBD2. The CDR3 sequence is 14 residues long. After removal of 2 bases from V and 6 bases from J, the junction contained 3 bases not matched to a gene. CDR1 is SGHNT, CDR2 YYREEE, per germline (reference sequence). The CDR3 DNA sequence: TGTGCCAGCAGCTTAGCGGGAGTGCCCGGGGAGCTGTTTTTT. Translating it yields CASSLAGVPGELFF.

The chain joins TRBV6-5 to TRBJ2-1; 7 bases are a match to TRBD2. Germline V gene lookup returns CDR1 MNHEY and CDR2 SVGAGI. J was trimmed by 0 bases and V by 7 bases; bases with no gene match: 6. This CDR3 has 15 residues. CDR3 loop: CASKIAGSSYNEQFF. As DNA, the CDR3 is TGTGCCAGCAAAATAGCGGGTAGCTCCTACAATGAGCAGTTCTTC.

In regard to this clone: This sample also contains other DNA sequences that code for the same CDR3. The V and J genes are TRBV6-5 and TRBJ2-7; D is uncertain. Germline V gene data show CDR1 as MNHEY and CDR2 as SVGAGI. This CDR3 is built from 13 residues. V shed 0 bases and J shed 5 bases, with 8 bases lying between them. In nucleotides, the CDR3 is TGTGCCAGCAGTTACTCCGAGAGCGACGAGCAGTACTTC. This sequence encodes CASSYSESDEQYF.